Sequencing of this TCR beta chain was carried out in a study of tumor T cells in aggressive B-cell lymphoma. With regard to this clone: A read error may account for a junction end that differs from germline.

Generated by immunoSEQ multiplex PCR, the TCRdb table keeps only in-frame clones and is missing some. The repertoire holds about 2,500 clones, under 90% seen once, with roughly 4% in the top ten. The germline V gene encodes CDR1 KGHSH and CDR2 LQKENI. The CDR3 contains 14 residues. The source material was tumor tissue. This sequence joins TRBV18 and TRBJ1-5, with TRBD1 identical over 9 bases. The source of this sequence is an adult with diffuse large B cell lymphoma. The CDR3 is CANSLQGAGQPQHF. In DNA, the CDR3 is TGTGCCAACTCATTACAGGGGGCAGGTCAGCCCCAGCATTTT.